This TCR beta chain was observed in a study of blood T cells in healthy people across ages. The use of a sample-barcoded 5' primer and a J-beta primer mix characterized a second PCR of about 7 to 12 cycles. TCRdb called the 5' RACE reads again in MiXCR, with one record for every CDR3 protein. The sample lists roughly 730,000 distinct CDR3 sequences, about 61% seen once, with around a quarter in the top ten. Whole-study results and caveats: TCR beta diversity per million T cells fell roughly linearly with age. Unsorted PBMC material precluded a definitive naive versus antigen-experienced comparison. Across samples, TCR beta diversity tracked strongly with naive T cell percentage.

This clonotype was detected only once. Its antigen is still unknown. V dropped 1 base and J dropped 5 bases, with 15 bases sitting between them. CDR1 is DFQATT and CDR2 is SNEGSKA in the germline V gene (reference sequence). The CDR3 runs to 15 residues. The chain carries TRBV20-1 and TRBJ2-1; possible D gene TRBD2, 6 bases. This clonotype originated in a middle-aged man in good health. Sequenced input: blood. CDR3 loop: CSARGNGRAHNEQFF. The CDR3 coding sequence is TGCAGTGCTAGAGGGAACGGGAGAGCTCACAATGAGCAGTTCTTC.